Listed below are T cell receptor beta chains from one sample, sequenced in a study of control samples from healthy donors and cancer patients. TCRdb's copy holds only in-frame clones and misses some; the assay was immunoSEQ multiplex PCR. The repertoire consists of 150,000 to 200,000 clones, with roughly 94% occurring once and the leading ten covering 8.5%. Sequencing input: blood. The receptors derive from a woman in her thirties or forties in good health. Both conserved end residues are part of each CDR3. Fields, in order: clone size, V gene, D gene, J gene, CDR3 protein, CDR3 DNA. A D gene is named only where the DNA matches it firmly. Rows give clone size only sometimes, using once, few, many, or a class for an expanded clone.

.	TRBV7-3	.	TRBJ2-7	CASSPTSKAEQYF	TGTGCCAGCAGCCCGACTAGTAAAGCTGAGCAGTACTTC
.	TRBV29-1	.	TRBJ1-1	CSVDSTGPNTEAFF	TGCAGCGTTGATTCGACGGGCCCGAACACTGAAGCTTTCTTT
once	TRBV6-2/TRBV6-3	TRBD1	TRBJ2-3	CASSRLRQGPDTQYF	TGTGCCAGCAGCCGACTCCGACAGGGCCCAGATACGCAGTATTTT
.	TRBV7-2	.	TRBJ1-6	CASSVSANSPLHF	TGTGCCAGCAGCGTCAGCGCGAATTCACCCCTCCACTTT
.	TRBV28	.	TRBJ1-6	CASKPSSYNSPLHF	TGTGCCAGCAAACCGAGCTCCTATAATTCACCCCTCCACTTT
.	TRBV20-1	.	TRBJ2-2	CSASIAGRELFF	TGCAGTGCTAGTATCGCCGGTAGGGAGCTGTTTTTT
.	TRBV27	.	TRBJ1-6	CASRPRWNSPLHF	TGTGCCAGCAGACCCCGGTGGAATTCACCCCTCCACTTT
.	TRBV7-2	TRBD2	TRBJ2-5	CASSLEGTILTETQYF	TGTGCCAGCAGCTTAGAAGGGACTATATTAACGGAGACCCAGTACTTC
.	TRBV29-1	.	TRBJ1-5	CSIVQGRGQPQHF	TGCAGCATCGTACAGGGACGGGGGCAGCCCCAGCATTTT
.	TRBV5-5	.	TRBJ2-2	CASSQAQNTGELFF	TGTGCCAGCAGCCAAGCACAGAACACCGGGGAGCTGTTTTTT
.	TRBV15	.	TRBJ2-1	CATSRDRAQHEQFF	TGTGCCACCAGCAGAGATAGGGCGCAGCATGAGCAGTTCTTC
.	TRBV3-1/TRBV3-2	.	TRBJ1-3	CASSRRRGSGNTIYF	TGTGCCAGCAGCCGACGCAGGGGATCAGGAAACACCATATATTTT
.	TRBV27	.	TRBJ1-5	CASSVDRRWLQHF	TGTGCCAGCAGTGTCGACAGGAGGTGGCTCCAGCATTTT
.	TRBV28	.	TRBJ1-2	CASSSRVYGYTF	TGTGCCAGCAGTTCCAGGGTCTACGGCTACACCTTC
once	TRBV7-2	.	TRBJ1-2	CASSLSRVDGYTF	TGTGCCAGCAGCTTATCCAGGGTCGATGGCTACACCTTC
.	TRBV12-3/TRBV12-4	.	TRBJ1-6	CASRQNYNSPLHF	TGTGCCAGCAGACAGAACTATAATTCACCCCTCCACTTT
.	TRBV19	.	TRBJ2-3	CASSPRGDTQYF	TGTGCCAGTAGTCCGCGAGGAGATACGCAGTATTTT